The 23 T cell receptor beta chains reported below all come from one sample, sequenced in a study of T-cell reconstitution after alpha-beta-depleted transplantation in children. Preparation of the TCRbeta library used unique molecular identifiers. MiXCR, run by TCRdb on the PCR reads, gives a single entry per CDR3 protein. The table lists approximately 420,000 distinct CDR3 sequences, 11% of them singletons. The sample was PBMCs from the stem cell graft donor, taken from the stem cell graft. These receptors all stem from a human donor who donated a stem cell graft to a child with acute myeloid leukemia.

Comment on this clonotype: One end of the junction varies from germline; a read error may be responsible. This chain connects TRBV30 to TRBJ2-1; a possible D gene is TRBD1 (5 bases). The CDR3 consists of 14 residues. Germline V lookup: CDR1 GTSNPN, CDR2 SVGIG (reference sequence). This CDR3 reads CAWNAGSSYNKQFF. The DNA of the CDR3 is TGTGCCTGGAATGCAGGGTCCTCCTACAATAAGCAGTTCTTC.

The rearrangement links TRBV20-1 to TRBJ2-7; D is perhaps TRBD1 (5 bases). The CDR3 covers 14 residues. Trimming pared 8 bases from V and 2 bases from J, leaving 19 bases between. CDR1 is DFQATT, CDR2 SNEGSKA, per germline (reference sequence). The CDR3: CSSARRQRTYEQYF. DNA for the CDR3: TGCAGTTCCGCCAGACGACAGCGAACCTACGAGCAGTACTTC.

The chain recombines TRBV7-3 with TRBJ2-1; D is uncertain. The germline gives CDR1 SGHTA, CDR2 FQGTGA. Trimming took off 0 bases at V and 8 bases at J, with 11 bases between the two ends. The CDR3 totals 14 residues. CDR3 region: CASSLTGLPHEQFF. DNA of the CDR3: TGTGCCAGCAGCTTAACGGGCCTCCCCCATGAGCAGTTCTTC.

This clonotype was found many times. The rearrangement links TRBV20-1 to TRBJ1-2; D is uncertain. Germline CDR1 reads DFQATT; CDR2 reads SNEGSKA (reference sequence). The ends were cut back, 1 base at V and 3 bases at J, with 12 bases in the middle. The CDR3 spans 14 residues. The CDR3 sequence is CSARGSEGDYGYTF. The CDR3 DNA reads TGCAGTGCTAGAGGTTCTGAGGGCGACTATGGCTACACCTTC.

The chain employs TRBV20-1 and TRBJ2-7, with D tentatively TRBD2 (6 bases). Trimming pared 7 bases from V and 1 base from J, leaving 11 bases between. Germline CDR1 DFQATT, CDR2 SNEGSKA (reference sequence). This CDR3 is 12 amino acids long. The CDR3 bases are TGCAGTGACCCTAGCGTATCCTACGAGCAGTACTTC. Its protein product is CSDPSVSYEQYF.

The sample holds a few counts of this clonotype. This rearrangement joins TRBV25-1 to TRBJ1-5, with no clear D. Germline CDR1 is MGHDK and CDR2 is SYGVNS. This CDR3 is built from 14 residues. V was trimmed by 2 bases and J by 6 bases, leaving 11 bases between them. CDR3 nucleotide sequence: TGTGCCAGCAGTGAAACCGGGTACGGTCAGCCCCAGCATTTT. Translating gives CASSETGYGQPQHF.

This clonotype was seen a handful of times. The chain joins TRBV10-2 to TRBJ1-5, with no clear D. Looked up from germline, CDR1 is WSHSY and CDR2 is SAAADI. The CDR3 totals 11 residues. V was trimmed by 8 bases and J by 5 bases, leaving 7 bases between them. CDR3 sequence reads: CASGKYQPQHF. In nucleotides, the CDR3 is TGCGCCAGCGGAAAATATCAGCCCCAGCATTTT.

This chain connects TRBV28 to TRBJ2-7, with D hard to call. The V gene's germline CDR1 is MDHEN and CDR2 SYDVKM. The CDR3 is 14 residues long. The ends were cut back, 2 bases at V and 3 bases at J, with 11 bases in the middle. The CDR3 region has the DNA TGTGCCAGCAGTTTAATTGGGCTGAACTACGAGCAGTACTTC. Translating it yields CASSLIGLNYEQYF.

This clonotype has more than one count but fewer than ten. This chain's CDR3 is CASSFAGENTGELFF. CDR3 DNA: TGCGCCAGCAGCTTTGCAGGCGAGAACACCGGGGAGCTGTTTTTT. The rearrangement links TRBV5-1 to TRBJ2-2; no clear D. Trimming took 2 bases from V and 1 from J, leaving 9 bases between them. The CDR3 runs 15 residues. Germline V gives CDR1 SGHRS, CDR2 YFSETQ.

This clonotype was recorded many times. The chain is built from TRBV4-3 and TRBJ2-3; D remains unclear. The germline gives CDR1 LGHNA, CDR2 YSLEER. The CDR3 is 13 amino acids. The V end lost 0 bases, the J end lost 6 bases, and 7 bases lay between the germline ends. CDR3: CASSQDSEDTQYF. CDR3 sequence (DNA): TGCGCCAGCAGCCAAGATTCCGAGGATACGCAGTATTTT.

This clonotype showed up just a few times. This sequence joins TRBV5-6 and TRBJ1-2, with 7 nucleotides matching TRBD1. V lost 6 bases and J lost 2; bases outside the gene matches: 7. CDR1 is SGHDT and CDR2 is YYEEEE in the germline V gene. The CDR3 sequence is 14 residues long. Here the CDR3 DNA reads TGTGCCAGCATCCCTCGAGGGGGCAACTATGGCTACACCTTC. Translated: CASIPRGGNYGYTF.

This clonotype was seen a handful of times. V usage is TRBV5-5 and J usage is TRBJ2-3; TRBD1 matches at 8 bases. Germline lookup yields CDR1 SGHKS and CDR2 YYEKEE (reference sequence). The CDR3 contains 16 residues. The ends lost 3 bases at V and 0 bases at J; junction bases unmatched: 6. CDR3 loop: CASSSRQGLSTDTQYF. CDR3 DNA: TGTGCCAGCAGCTCAAGACAGGGGTTGAGCACAGATACGCAGTATTTT.

The J gene is TRBJ1-6, the V gene TRBV6-5, with 12 bases matching TRBD1. V gave up 4 bases and J gave up 9 bases; unmatched junction bases: 10. The germline V gene encodes CDR1 MNHEY and CDR2 SVGAGI. The CDR3 runs 17 residues. The CDR3, as DNA: TGTGCCAGCAGTTCCCAACCGGGACAGGGGGCAGGTTCACCCCTCCACTTT. Translation: CASSSQPGQGAGSPLHF.

This clonotype has more than one count but fewer than ten. The CDR3 loop reads CASSDHSGTGDTQYF. In DNA form, the CDR3 reads TGTGCCAGCAGCGACCATAGCGGGACGGGAGATACGCAGTATTTT. This sequence joins TRBV9 and TRBJ2-3; 8 nucleotides match TRBD2. Per the germline V gene, CDR1 is SGDLS and CDR2 is YYNGEE. CDR3 length equals 15 residues. Losses at the gene ends were 3 bases for V and 5 bases for J; bases not matched to a gene: 8.

Remarks on this clonotype: This may be a read error, as it is one base from a much larger clone. This sequence joins TRBV7-9 and TRBJ2-6; no definite D call. The V end was cut by 2 bases, the J end by 0 bases, with 5 bases between. The germline CDR1 and CDR2 sequences are SEHNR and FQNEAQ (reference sequence). CDR3 length: 15 amino acids. The CDR3 sequence: CASSLWLSGANVLTF. For the CDR3, the DNA is TGTGCCAGCAGCTTATGGCTCTCTGGGGCCAACGTCCTGACTTTC.

This clonotype was picked up many times. The gene calls are TRBV5-1 and TRBJ1-1, with a weak D call TRBD1 (5 bases). V was trimmed by 2 bases and J by 4 bases, leaving 12 bases between them. Germline loops: CDR1 SGHRS, CDR2 YFSETQ. The CDR3 contains 14 residues. The CDR3 DNA sequence: TGCGCCAGCAGCTTCGGCGGTGGGGCCACTGAAGCTTTCTTT. Protein product: CASSFGGGATEAFF.

This clonotype showed up just a few times. CDR3 residues: CSARDMGQRGAFTDTQYF. In DNA, the CDR3 is TGCAGTGCTAGAGATATGGGCCAGCGGGGGGCCTTCACAGATACGCAGTATTTT. V and J are TRBV20-1 and TRBJ2-3; 9 bases are shared with TRBD2. The germline gives CDR1 DFQATT, CDR2 SNEGSKA (reference sequence). This CDR3 contains 18 residues. The J segment lost 2 bases and the V segment lost 0 bases, leaving 12 bases of the junction unmatched.

This chain joins TRBV27 and TRBJ1-2; TRBD1 matches 7 bases. Germline lookup yields CDR1 MNHEY and CDR2 SMNVEV (reference sequence). The V segment lost 7 bases and the J segment 0 bases; nucleotides outside the gene matches: 8. This CDR3 spans 15 amino acids. The CDR3 reads CASTLHGTANYGYTF. CDR3 coding DNA: TGTGCCAGCACCCTCCACGGGACAGCTAACTATGGCTACACCTTC.

The genes are TRBV7-2 and TRBJ2-7, with TRBD2 identical over 7 bases. Germline CDR1 reads SGHTA; CDR2 reads FQGNSA. Losses at the gene ends were 4 bases for V and 3 bases for J; bases not matched to a gene: 9. The CDR3 loop spans 15 amino acids. CDR3 in DNA: TGTGCCAGCAGCTGGCGGCGGCTAGCGGACTACGAGCAGTACTTC. Residues: CASSWRRLADYEQYF.

This clonotype was seen at least ten times. V and J are TRBV9 and TRBJ1-6, with 7 bases that match TRBD1. Germline trimming cut 3 bases from V and 5 bases from J; bases unmatched to any gene: 2. The CDR3 length is 14 residues. Per germline, CDR1 SGDLS and CDR2 YYNGEE. CDR3 region: CASSARGDNSPLHF. CDR3 in DNA: TGTGCCAGCAGCGCCAGGGGGGATAATTCACCCCTCCACTTT.

This clonotype was counted between two and nine times. The chain carries TRBV6-5 and TRBJ1-6, with a weak D call TRBD1 (5 bases). CDR3 length: 17 residues. Trimming took 0 bases from V and 7 from J, leaving 16 bases between them. The germline gives CDR1 MNHEY, CDR2 SVGAGI. The CDR3 sequence is CASSYSIGPGENSPLHF. The DNA for the CDR3 is TGTGCCAGCAGTTACTCTATCGGGCCGGGGGAGAATTCACCCCTCCACTTT.

This clonotype was seen a handful of times. V gene TRBV20-1 combines with J gene TRBJ2-5; D uncertain. Germline values: CDR1 DFQATT, CDR2 SNEGSKA (reference sequence). Trimming left V 4 bases short and J 0 bases short, with 6 bases between. There are 12 residues in the CDR3. The DNA of the CDR3 is TGCAGTGCTAACAAAAACCAAGAGACCCAGTACTTC. Residues: CSANKNQETQYF.

The gene calls are TRBV20-1 and TRBJ1-1; 8 bases are a match to TRBD1. Losses at the gene ends were 3 bases for V and 8 bases for J; bases not matched to a gene: 2. The CDR3 spans 11 residues. Germline CDR1 DFQATT, CDR2 SNEGSKA (reference sequence). The CDR3 here is CSARGDREAFF. CDR3 nucleotides: TGCAGTGCTAGGGGGGACAGGGAAGCTTTCTTT.